Following are 22 T cell receptor beta chains from one sample sequenced in a study of early T cells in non-severe SARS-CoV-2 infection. TCRdb fed the 5' RACE reads into MiXCR, producing one record per CDR3 protein. Of tens of thousands of distinct CDR3 sequences listed, 5.7% are singletons. What was sequenced was whole blood. The origin of the receptors is an adult who was a healthcare worker with PCR-confirmed SARS-CoV-2 infection or an uninfected control (not recorded which).

This clonotype came up many times. The V call is TRBV7-9, the J call TRBJ2-1, with 9 bases aligning to TRBD2. This CDR3 spans 12 amino acids. The germline gives CDR1 SEHNR, CDR2 FQNEAQ (reference sequence). The CDR3, as DNA: TGTGCGCTAGCGGGGACCTACAATGAGCAGTTCTTC. It specifies CALAGTYNEQFF.

This clonotype has more than one count but fewer than ten. The chain is built from TRBV29-1 and TRBJ2-7; no definite D call. The germline gives CDR1 SQVTM, CDR2 ANQGSEA. CDR3 length equals 13 residues. Trimming took off 6 bases at V and 1 base at J, with 13 bases between the two ends. CDR3 coding DNA: TGCAGCGTCATGAACGCCAGGTCCTACGAGCAGTACTTC. Translation gives CSVMNARSYEQYF.

A note on this clonotype: One end of the junction does not line up with germline, which may come from a read error. This sequence joins TRBV7-9 and TRBJ1-6, with TRBD1 matching 10 bases. The CDR3 is 14 amino acids. Germline assignment: CDR1 SEHNR and CDR2 FQNEAQ (reference sequence). CDR3 region: CAGRQGARNSPLHF. The CDR3 DNA reads as TGTGCCGGCCGACAGGGGGCGAGGAATTCACCCCTCCATTTT.

The table lists this clonotype with many counts. DNA for the CDR3: TGTGCCAGCAGTGAACGGCAGGGCAGCACAGATACGCAGTATTTT. Encoded protein: CASSERQGSTDTQYF. The chain carries TRBV6-1 and TRBJ2-3, with TRBD1 as a possible D gene (5 bases). Germline lookup yields CDR1 MNHNS and CDR2 SASEGT. The CDR3 has 15 amino acids. V shed 2 bases and J shed 0 bases, with 9 bases lying between them.

Ten or more counts support this clonotype. This rearrangement joins TRBV24-1 to TRBJ2-2, with 8 bases that match TRBD2. CDR1 and CDR2 from the germline V gene are KGHDR and SFDVKD. V lost 5 bases and J lost 1; bases outside the gene matches: 5. The CDR3 length is 16 residues. The chain's CDR3 is CATSGREELNTGELFF. In DNA form, the CDR3 reads TGTGCCACCAGTGGGCGGGAGGAATTGAACACCGGGGAGCTGTTTTTT.

This clonotype was seen repeatedly, ten times or more. The V call is TRBV28, the J call TRBJ2-1; 7 nucleotides align to TRBD2. The J segment lost 0 bases and the V segment lost 6 bases, leaving 5 bases of the junction unmatched. CDR1 is MDHEN, CDR2 SYDVKM, per germline. CDR3 length: 15 amino acids. The CDR3 loop reads CASSLGGSSYNEQFF. The CDR3 nucleotides read TGTGCCAGCAGCTTGGGCGGGAGCTCCTACAATGAGCAGTTCTTC.

Notes on this clonotype: This may come from a read error, since a much larger clone is one base off. This chain uses TRBV6-6 with TRBJ1-1; tentative D call: TRBD1 (6 bases). From germline, CDR1 is MNHNY and CDR2 SVGAGI (reference sequence). V lost 5 bases and J lost 7, with 11 bases in between. The CDR3 is made up of 12 amino acids. The CDR3 reads CASSLGTLEAFF. For the CDR3, the DNA is TGTGCCAGCAGTCTCGGGACACTTGAAGCTTTCTTT.

This clonotype was counted at least ten times. CDR3 sequence reads: CASSFFSTGELFF. CDR3 DNA: TGTGCCAGCAGTTTTTTTAGCACCGGGGAGCTGTTTTTT. The chain employs TRBV12-3 or TRBV12-4 and TRBJ2-2; D unclear. The V gene lost 3 bases and the J gene lost 4 bases, with 6 bases spanning the gap. The CDR3 consists of 13 residues.

The chain combines TRBV18 with TRBJ1-1, with D possibly matching TRBD1 (6 bases). Germline CDR1 is KGHSH and CDR2 is LQKENI. V was clipped by 3 bases and J by 5 bases, with 16 bases between them. This CDR3 spans 15 amino acids. The CDR3 here is CASSPTPGGGTEAFF. DNA for the CDR3: TGTGCCAGCTCACCGACGCCGGGGGGCGGGACTGAAGCTTTCTTT.

This clonotype was recorded a few times. This chain connects TRBV7-3 to TRBJ2-2; weak D call: TRBD2 (6 bases). The CDR3 spans 16 residues. Trimming left V 2 bases short and J 0 bases short, with 10 bases between. CDR1 is SGHTA and CDR2 is FQGTGA in the germline V gene. CDR3 DNA: TGTGCCAGCAGCTTACAAGCGGGCGCGAACACCGGGGAGCTGTTTTTT. Protein sequence: CASSLQAGANTGELFF.

This clonotype has at least ten counts. The chain joins TRBV28 to TRBJ2-2; 7 bases line up with TRBD2. CDR1 and CDR2 (germline): MDHEN, SYDVKM. Trimming took 3 bases from V and 6 from J; bases not matched to a gene: 10. The CDR3 length is 16 residues. DNA of the CDR3: TGTGCCAGCAGTTTCAACGGCGGGAGTGGGGCCGGGGAGCTGTTTTTT. This sequence encodes CASSFNGGSGAGELFF.

This clonotype was counted only a few times. The rearrangement links TRBV18 to TRBJ2-1, with D unresolved. Germline assignment: CDR1 KGHSH and CDR2 LQKENI. The CDR3 sequence is 13 residues long. V lost 5 bases to trimming and J lost 3 bases, with 8 bases between them. CDR3 bases: TGTGCCAGCTCAGTCGTCGGCTACAATGAGCAGTTCTTC. Protein sequence: CASSVVGYNEQFF.

The sample holds many counts of this clonotype. V gene TRBV5-6 combines with J gene TRBJ2-1, with D maybe TRBD2 (6 bases). Trimming took 3 bases from V and 1 from J, leaving 17 bases between them. The CDR3 consists of 17 residues. CDR1 and CDR2 from the germline V gene are SGHDT and YYEEEE. The CDR3: CASSYRGGRGSYNEQFF. Here the CDR3 DNA reads TGTGCCAGCAGCTATCGTGGAGGGAGAGGGTCCTACAATGAGCAGTTCTTC.

This clonotype counts as medium-sized. The chain is built from TRBV19 and TRBJ1-4; no clear D. V was pared by 5 bases and J by 0 bases, with 10 bases between. CDR1 is LNHDA and CDR2 is SQIVND in the germline V gene (reference sequence). The CDR3 has 15 amino acids. The CDR3 DNA follows: TGTGCCAGTAGTCCAAAAACCCCAACTAATGAAAAACTGTTTTTT. Its protein is CASSPKTPTNEKLFF.

This clonotype was counted ten times or more. The rearrangement uses TRBV20-1 and TRBJ2-1; 10 bases agree with TRBD2. The V gene's germline CDR1 is DFQATT and CDR2 SNEGSKA (reference sequence). V was pared by 5 bases and J by 4 bases, with 5 bases of the junction left unmatched. The CDR3 spans 14 residues. CDR3 nucleotides: TGCAGTGCTGGGGCTAGCGGGAGATACAATGAGCAGTTCTTC. Translating it yields CSAGASGRYNEQFF.

This clonotype turned up a few times. The chain couples TRBV6-1 to TRBJ2-1; D is undetermined. Germline V lookup: CDR1 MNHNS, CDR2 SASEGT. This CDR3 has 13 residues. Trimming took 0 bases from V and 9 from J, leaving 9 bases between them. The CDR3, as DNA: TGTGCCAGCAGTGAAGCGCGAATGAGTGAGCAGTTCTTC. Amino acid sequence: CASSEARMSEQFF.

In this sample, this clonotype turned up many times. The genes are TRBV6-1 and TRBJ2-5; a weak D match, TRBD2 (6 bases). The germline V gene has CDR1 MNHNS and CDR2 SASEGT. There are 13 residues in the CDR3. Trimming shortened V by 5 bases and J by 5 bases, and 12 bases separated the two germline ends. Here the CDR3 DNA reads TGTGCCAGCAGTTGGGCGGGGAAGGAGACCCAGTACTTC. This codes for CASSWAGKETQYF.

This clonotype has ten or more counts. The V and J genes are TRBV13 and TRBJ2-7, with D perhaps assigned TRBD1 or TRBD2 (5 bases each). The V end lost 0 bases, the J end lost 1 base, and 10 bases lay between the germline ends. This CDR3 is 15 amino acids long. Germline lookup yields CDR1 PRHDT and CDR2 FYEKMQ (reference sequence). DNA of the CDR3: TGTGCCAGCAGCTTAGGCGGGACGCTATCCTACGAGCAGTACTTC. As protein: CASSLGGTLSYEQYF.

The chain uses TRBV20-1 and TRBJ2-3, with D perhaps TRBD2 (6 bases). V lost 3 bases, J lost 0 bases, and 10 bases lay in between. Germline lookup yields CDR1 DFQATT and CDR2 SNEGSKA (reference sequence). The CDR3 sequence is 14 residues long. CDR3 in amino acids: CSASLAVSTDTQYF. The DNA of the CDR3 is TGCAGTGCTAGCTTAGCGGTTAGCACAGATACGCAGTATTTT.

A few counts support this clonotype. The CDR3 bases are TGCAGCGTTTGGGACAGGTCCTACGAGCAGTACTTC. Protein: CSVWDRSYEQYF. The J gene is TRBJ2-7, the V gene TRBV29-1; 8 nucleotides line up with TRBD1. Trimming removed 5 bases from V and 1 base from J; junction bases left unmatched: 1. This CDR3 contains 12 residues. Germline values: CDR1 SQVTM, CDR2 ANQGSEA.

As for this clonotype: One base away lies a much larger clone, so this may be a sequencing read error. J is TRBJ1-3 and V is TRBV7-6; D is undetermined. Trimming cost V 5 bases and J 8 bases, with 16 bases left between them. CDR1 and CDR2 from the germline V gene are SGHVS and FNYEAQ. The CDR3 is made up of 14 amino acids. CDR3 bases: TGTGCCAGCAGCCCCAACAACAACACACACACCATATATTTT. This encodes CASSPNNNTHTIYF.

The rearrangement uses TRBV4-2 and TRBJ2-3; D is undetermined. In germline, CDR1 is LGHNA, CDR2 YNFKEQ. The V and J ends lost 0 bases and 2 bases respectively, with 9 bases between them. CDR3 length equals 15 residues. CDR3 sequence (DNA): TGTGCCAGCAGCCAAGATGTTAGGGCCACAGATACGCAGTATTTT. Its protein product is CASSQDVRATDTQYF.